This TCR beta chain was recovered during a study of CD4 T cells in relation to SARS-CoV-2 and coronaviruses (dated by TCRdb to 2020 to 2022). Concerning the study at large: The ViraFEST assay cultured PBMCs with antigen for more than eight days, then sequenced TCR beta CDR3s to find antigen-specific clonal expansions. Using patient-derived lymphoblastoid cell lines, the shared crossreactive spike epitopes were mapped to their HLA restriction. The study assessed, at the TCR clonotype level, memory CD4+ T cell crossreactivity between SARS-CoV-2 and common cold coronavirus spike proteins. A different TCR-beta assay, based on Illumina, was used to sequence expansion assays from other donors in the study. An HIV-1 Nef peptide pool or a culture without peptide was used as the negative reference condition. Samples from a few pre-COVID donors and the naive versus memory experiments were sequenced with the Adaptive Biotechnologies TCR-sequencing kit; other data were Illumina-based.

Beyond this particular receptor, the publication reports: Because the crossreactivity analysis focused on spike protein, crossreactivity against other viral proteins was not assessed. Significantly weaker SARS-CoV-2-driven expansion was shown by crossreactive clones than by monoreactive clones, consistent with antigenic imprinting. The study was limited by small numbers of patients and tested TCRs. Approximately 69% of donors had memory CD4+ clonotypes that crossrecognized SARS-CoV-2 and at least one common cold coronavirus spike. Pre-pandemic and post-infection samples were not both contributed by any donor, so tracing of the source of pre-existing responses was limited.

To prepare the library, the immunoSEQ multiplex PCR assay was applied. On the authors' methods: During preprocessing, nonproductive sequences were removed, along with CDR3s that did not begin with C, did not end with F or W, or were shorter than 7 amino acids. The MANAFEST web app was used to call antigen-specific clonotypes on the basis of expansion compared with the reference and with other culture wells. A clone was considered positive if significant expansion relative to the reference culture was observed in 2 of 3 replicate wells at an FDR below 0.05. To be called positive, a clone also had to show significant expansion compared with every other tandem well and an odds ratio greater than 5. Pairwise Levenshtein distance, computed with the stringdist R package after three terminal residues were trimmed from each end, was used as the measure of CDR3 homology. Drawn from immuneACCESS, this table holds only the in-frame rearrangements with V and J called that TCRdb kept. Clones are partly lost; checked studies trace under half to an unresolved V gene and leave the rest unexplained. V, J and clone size reflect that table, while D and trimming were determined from the DNA. Counted in this sample were roughly 18,000 clones; about 81% of them appeared once. The top ten clones comprise about 31% of the sample.

To note about this clone: Its antigen is not yet known. No much larger clone exists at a distance of one base, and base qualities are not known.

CD4+ T cells from unexposed donors were collected before the COVID-19 pandemic (2011-2018). After less than 13 days of culture, CD4+ T cells were isolated with the EasySep CD4+ T cell isolation kit. As far as cell numbers permitted, CD4+ T cells from unexposed donors were tested for reactivity against SARS-CoV-2 S and N as well as four spike pools from common cold coronaviruses. PBMCs were cultured at roughly 2.2 million per well in IMDM supplemented with around 5.3% human AB serum and roughly 9.6 IU/ml IL-2. Half of the culture medium was replaced with fresh IL-2-containing medium on days 3 and 7. In general, triplicate replicate wells were used for every peptide culture condition. Leukapheresis product for the unexposed donors was bought commercially. Ficoll-Paque PLUS gradient centrifugation was used to isolate PBMCs from leukapheresis product or whole blood. The PBMCs went either fresh into the expansion assay or into cryopreservation at -140 degrees C. The QIAamp Micro DNA Kit was used to extract genomic DNA from the CD4+ T cells.

CDR1 and CDR2 are drawn from the germline V gene: SQVTM, ANQGSEA. The CDR3 covers 11 residues, taking in both the cysteine and the phenylalanine. CDR3 DNA only is kept here, 33 bases in frame from base 1. V loses 7 bases, J loses 0 bases, and the germline ends lie 6 bases apart. The TCR was taken from a human donor in good health. The sample consisted of CD4+ T cells from PBMCs, cultured in vitro. The chain is made from TRBV29-1 and TRBJ1-1; no D gene call is confident. The CDR3 reads as follows: CSALLNTEAFF. The DNA sequence is as follows: TGCAGCGCGTTATTGAACACTGAAGCTTTCTTT.